The subject of this entry is one TCR beta chain. As yet, its antigen is unknown. The CDR3 consists of 13 residues. CDR1 MNHEY and CDR2 SVGAGI come from the germline V gene. Trimming took off 7 bases at V and 3 bases at J, with 13 bases between the two ends. These data come from a study of T cell responses to AZD1222 COVID-19 vaccine. Measured with immunoSEQ multiplex PCR; TCRdb has only the in-frame clones, and not every one. The sample carries some 110,000 clones, more than 65% recorded once. General study results and limits: Donors, mostly white British, included more females; clonal diversity was possibly underestimated. Spike was spanned by vaccine-associated CD4 TCRs, which were dominant at 160-218 and 743-854. With two AZD1222 doses given, Spike-specific TCR breadth and depth both rose.

The specimen was peripheral blood, collected on day 0 of AZD1222 vaccination. The receptor was derived from an adult in good health. The chain has TRBV6-5 and TRBJ2-7, with a weak D call TRBD1 (5 bases). The CDR3 DNA sequence: TGTGCCAGCACCCTAGGGGTGTACTACGAGCAGTACTTC. This codes for CASTLGVYYEQYF.